The clone carrying this T cell receptor beta chain was counted a single time. This sample is part of a study of T cell responses to AZD1222 COVID-19 vaccine. Profiled with immunoSEQ multiplex PCR; TCRdb holds only in-frame clones, not every one. The table shows fewer than 150,000 clones, with 86% occurring only once. The source is an adult in good health. The material was peripheral blood, obtained on day 0 of AZD1222 vaccination.

The CDR3 protein is CASSSARPGELFF. The CDR3 nucleotides are TGTGCCAGCAGCTCAGCACGTCCGGGGGAGCTGTTTTTT. V and J are TRBV13 and TRBJ2-2; no clear D gene. Trimming left V 4 bases short and J 8 bases short, with 11 bases between. The length of the CDR3 is 13 residues. Germline-derived CDR1 and CDR2 are PRHDT and FYEKMQ (reference sequence).